A selection of T cell receptor beta chains follows, all from one sample in a study of molecular identifiers for immune sequencing clone quantification. TCRdb used MiXCR to reprocess the PCR reads, holding one entry per CDR3 protein. Here the sample spans under 600,000 distinct CDR3 sequences, under 30% being singletons. The material sequenced was naive CD8+ T cells from blood, with Jurkat cell RNA spiked in. These receptors originate from a human donor in good health. Some libraries in this study had Jurkat cell RNA spiked in. The CDR3 runs from the conserved cysteine through the conserved F or W. D genes are given only for firm matches. Clone size appears in some rows only: once, few, many, or a class for an expanded clone.

-,many,TRBV7-8,TRBJ2-3,TGTGCCAGCAACCCCTGGAGGGTTGGACAGAACACAGATACGCAGTATTTT,CASNPWRVGQNTDTQYF
TRBD1,-,TRBV6-4,TRBJ2-4,TGTGCCAGCATCCCTGACAGGGAGATAGCCAAAAACATTCAGTACTTC,CASIPDREIAKNIQYF
-,few,TRBV7-6,TRBJ2-7,TGTGCCAGCAGCCCTCATCAGGGGTCGTACGTGCAGTACTTC,CASSPHQGSYVQYF
-,few,TRBV11-2,TRBJ2-7,TGTGCCAGCAGCTTAGATACGGGGGGCGAAGAAGGTTACGAGCAGTACTTC,CASSLDTGGEEGYEQYF
TRBD2,once,TRBV7-2,TRBJ2-7,TGTGCCAGCAGCCTTAGCGGGAGGACCTTCTACGAGCAGTACTTC,CASSLSGRTFYEQYF
TRBD2,-,TRBV28,TRBJ2-7,TGTGCCAGCAGTCTTTTAGCGGGAGACGAGCAGTACTTC,CASSLLAGDEQYF
TRBD1,few,TRBV5-4,TRBJ1-1,TGTGCCAGCAGCTTCAGGGGGTCCGACACTGAAGCTTTCTTT,CASSFRGSDTEAFF
-,-,TRBV5-4,TRBJ2-3,TGTGCCAGCAGCTTGGGGCTAGATCCAGATACGCAGTATTTT,CASSLGLDPDTQYF
-,many,TRBV5-1,TRBJ1-1,TGCGCCAGCAGCTTGGAATTCCCGGAAGGAAACACTGAAGCTTTCTTT,CASSLEFPEGNTEAFF
-,-,TRBV7-9,TRBJ2-1,TGTGCCAGCAGCTTAGTTCCCGGGACAACGAAAGGGAATGAGCAGTTCTTC,CASSLVPGTTKGNEQFF
-,few,TRBV12-3/TRBV12-4,TRBJ2-7,TGTGCCAGCACCTACGGGGGGCCCTCCTACGAGCAGTACTTC,CASTYGGPSYEQYF
-,many,TRBV7-9,TRBJ1-4,TGTGCCAGCAGCCCTATGACGGGACGTAATGAAAAACTGTTTTTT,CASSPMTGRNEKLFF
TRBD1,many,TRBV7-9,TRBJ2-3,TGTGCCAGCAGCTCCGACAGGGGATGGGGAGATACGCAGTATTTT,CASSSDRGWGDTQYF
TRBD2,many,TRBV29-1,TRBJ2-7,TGCAGCGTTGAAGCGGGACTAGCGGGAGATTCCTACGAGCAGTACTTC,CSVEAGLAGDSYEQYF
TRBD1,many,TRBV12-3/TRBV12-4,TRBJ1-1,TGTGCCAGCAGTTATAGGCAGGGGGCCGCTGAAGCTTTCTTT,CASSYRQGAAEAFF
-,many,TRBV24-1,TRBJ2-1,TGTGCCACCAGTTCCTATACCTACAATGAGCAGTTCTTC,CATSSYTYNEQFF
-,many,TRBV25-1,TRBJ2-3,TGTGCCAGCAGTGCACACTCTAGCAACTCAGATACGCAGTATTTT,CASSAHSSNSDTQYF
-,-,TRBV14,TRBJ2-1,TGTGCCAGCAGCCAAGAGAGGCGCCTAGCATTGGTGAATGAGCAGTTCTTC,CASSQERRLALVNEQFF
-,-,TRBV7-2,TRBJ1-2,TGTGCCAGCAGCTTAGGAGCGGGGACGGACTATGACTACACCTTC,CASSLGAGTDYDYTF
-,few,TRBV19,TRBJ2-1,TGTGCCAGTAGTATAGTAGTAAGGGGCGGGTACAATGAGCAGTTCTTC,CASSIVVRGGYNEQFF
-,-,TRBV12-3/TRBV12-4,TRBJ2-1,TGTGCCAACAGCCCAGGGGTCGCAGGGGCCTACAATGAGCAGTTCTTC,CANSPGVAGAYNEQFF
TRBD1,few,TRBV28,TRBJ2-7,TGTGCCAGCAGTTTAATGACAGGGGCCCACGAGCAGTACTTC,CASSLMTGAHEQYF
-,-,TRBV6-1,TRBJ1-5,TGTGCCAGCAGTTTAAAGGAGGCTTGGGTTTATAGCAATCAGCCCCAGCATTTT,CASSLKEAWVYSNQPQHF
-,many,TRBV6-6,TRBJ2-3,TGTGCCAGCAGTTCGGCCCTGCTGAGCACAGATACGCAGTATTTT,CASSSALLSTDTQYF
-,many,TRBV27,TRBJ2-7,TGTGCCAGCAGTTTATCAACGGGGGACGAGCAGTACTTC,CASSLSTGDEQYF
-,-,TRBV6-2/TRBV6-3,TRBJ2-2,TGTGCCAGCAGGGTGACTTTGAACACCGGGGAGCTGTTTTTT,CASRVTLNTGELFF
-,few,TRBV20-1,TRBJ2-4,TGCAGTGTTGGGGGGGCAGGGGTAAGACTAGCCAAAAACATTCAGTACTTC,CSVGGAGVRLAKNIQYF
TRBD1,few,TRBV19,TRBJ1-1,TGTGCCAGTAGTAGTGGACAGGCTCGCACTGAAGCTTTCTTT,CASSSGQARTEAFF
TRBD2,-,TRBV7-6,TRBJ2-2,TGTGCCAGCAGCCTAAACGTCGCGGGGGGCTCCGGGGAGCTGTTTTTT,CASSLNVAGGSGELFF
TRBD1,-,TRBV18,TRBJ1-1,TGTGCCAGCTCACCCCGGGACAGTTCAACCTACACTGAAGCTTTCTTT,CASSPRDSSTYTEAFF
TRBD1,many,TRBV27,TRBJ1-5,TGTGCCAGCAGTGGGACAGGGTTTCAGCCCCAGCATTTT,CASSGTGFQPQHF
-,many,TRBV3-1,TRBJ1-5,TGTGCCAGCAGCCAAGATCGGGGATGGCCCCAGCATTTT,CASSQDRGWPQHF
-,many,TRBV10-1,TRBJ2-1,TGCGCCAGCAGTGACCCGGGGCCCGAGCAGTTCTTC,CASSDPGPEQFF
TRBD2,few,TRBV30,TRBJ2-3,TGTGCCTGGAGTGGGACTAGCGCTAAAACAGATACGCAGTATTTT,CAWSGTSAKTDTQYF
-,many,TRBV14,TRBJ1-2,TGTGCCAGCAGCCAAGCGGGTCCGGGCGGCTATGGCTACACCTTC,CASSQAGPGGYGYTF
-,many,TRBV7-9,TRBJ2-3,TGTGCCAGCAGCTCGACGACAGATACGCAGTATTTT,CASSSTTDTQYF
-,few,TRBV13,TRBJ2-3,TGTGCCAGCAGTTCCCCCCGGGGGCTTAGCACAGATACGCAGTATTTT,CASSSPRGLSTDTQYF
-,-,TRBV14,TRBJ2-7,TGTGCCAGCAGCCAACAAAGCTCCTACGAGCAGTACTTC,CASSQQSSYEQYF
TRBD1,-,TRBV20-1,TRBJ2-4,TGCAGTGCCCACTTTGGGGGGACAGGGGAGCTTAAGGTTCAGTACTTC,CSAHFGGTGELKVQYF
-,many,TRBV30,TRBJ2-1,TGTGCCTGGAGAGACCAACACAATGAGCAGTTCTTC,CAWRDQHNEQFF
-,-,TRBV7-2,TRBJ2-5,TGTGCCAGCAGCTCGGGACACGGGTTCTGGGAGACCCAGTACTTC,CASSSGHGFWETQYF
-,-,TRBV27,TRBJ2-2,TGTGCCAGCAGCCTCGTTGAGGGGGTCCGGGAGCTGTTTTTT,CASSLVEGVRELFF
-,-,TRBV7-7,TRBJ2-5,TGTGCCAGCAGCTTACGGACGAGACTCCAAGAGACCCAGTACTTC,CASSLRTRLQETQYF